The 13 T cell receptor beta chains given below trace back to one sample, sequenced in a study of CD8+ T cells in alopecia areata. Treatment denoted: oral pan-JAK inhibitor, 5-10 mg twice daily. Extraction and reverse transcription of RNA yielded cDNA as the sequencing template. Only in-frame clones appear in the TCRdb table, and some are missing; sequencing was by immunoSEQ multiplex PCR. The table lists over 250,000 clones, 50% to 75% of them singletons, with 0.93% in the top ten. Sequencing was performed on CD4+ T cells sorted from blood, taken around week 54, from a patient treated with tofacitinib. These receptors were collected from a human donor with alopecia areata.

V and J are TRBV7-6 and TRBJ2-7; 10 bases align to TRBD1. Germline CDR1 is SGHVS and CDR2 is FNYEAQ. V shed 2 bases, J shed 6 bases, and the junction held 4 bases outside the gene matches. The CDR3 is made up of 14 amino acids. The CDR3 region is CASSLKGTGVEQYF. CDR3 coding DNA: TGTGCCAGCAGCTTAAAAGGGACAGGGGTCGAGCAGTACTTC.

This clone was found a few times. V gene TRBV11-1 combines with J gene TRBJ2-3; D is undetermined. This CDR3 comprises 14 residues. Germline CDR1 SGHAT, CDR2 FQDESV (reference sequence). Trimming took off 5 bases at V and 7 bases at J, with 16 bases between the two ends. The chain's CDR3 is CASSASRFPNTQYF. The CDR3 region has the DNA TGTGCCAGCAGCGCTAGTAGGTTCCCGAATACGCAGTATTTT.

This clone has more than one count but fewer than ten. The CDR3 region is CASSAGTETQYF. DNA for the CDR3: TGTGCCAGCAGTGCCGGGACAGAGACCCAGTACTTC. The rearrangement joins TRBV2 to TRBJ2-5; tentatively, D is TRBD1 or TRBD2 (5 bases each). Trimming removed 4 bases at V and 4 bases at J, with 7 bases between. CDR1 is SNHLY, CDR2 FYNNEI, per germline. The CDR3 has 12 residues. Filled out from reference TRBV2 and TRBJ2-5, the complete variable domain reads EPEVTQTPSHQVTQMGQEVILRCVPISNHLYFYWYRQILGQKVEFLVSFYNNEISEKSEIFDDQFSVERPDGSNFTLKIRSTKLEDSAMYFCASSAGTETQYFGPGTRLLVL.

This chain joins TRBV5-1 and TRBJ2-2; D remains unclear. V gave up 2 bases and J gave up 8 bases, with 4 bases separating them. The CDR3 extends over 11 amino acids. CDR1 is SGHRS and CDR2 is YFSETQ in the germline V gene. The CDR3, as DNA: TGCGCCAGCAGCTTCCATGGGGAGCTGTTTTTT. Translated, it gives CASSFHGELFF.

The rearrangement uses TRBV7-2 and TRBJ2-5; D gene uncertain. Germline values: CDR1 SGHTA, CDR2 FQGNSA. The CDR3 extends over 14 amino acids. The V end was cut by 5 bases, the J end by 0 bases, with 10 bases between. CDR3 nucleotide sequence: TGTGCCAGCAGCCCGGACCCTTACCAAGAGACCCAGTACTTC. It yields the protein CASSPDPYQETQYF.

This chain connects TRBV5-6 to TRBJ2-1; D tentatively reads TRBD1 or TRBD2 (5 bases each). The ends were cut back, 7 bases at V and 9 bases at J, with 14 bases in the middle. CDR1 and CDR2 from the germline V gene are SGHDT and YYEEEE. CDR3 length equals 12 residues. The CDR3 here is CASSRDDSEQFF. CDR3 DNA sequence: TGTGCCAGCTCAAGGGACGACAGTGAGCAGTTCTTC.

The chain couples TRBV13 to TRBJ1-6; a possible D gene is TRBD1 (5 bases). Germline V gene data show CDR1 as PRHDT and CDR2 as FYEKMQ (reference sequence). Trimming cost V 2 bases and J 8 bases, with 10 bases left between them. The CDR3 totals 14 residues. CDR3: CASSLLGPYSPLHF. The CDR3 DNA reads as TGTGCCAGCAGCTTACTGGGACCTTATTCACCCCTCCACTTT. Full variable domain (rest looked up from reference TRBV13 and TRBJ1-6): AAGVIQSPRHLIKEKRETATLKCYPIPRHDTVYWYQQGPGQDPQFLISFYEKMQSDKGSIPDRFSAQQFSDYHSELNMSSLELGDSALYFCASSLLGPYSPLHFGNGTRLTVT.

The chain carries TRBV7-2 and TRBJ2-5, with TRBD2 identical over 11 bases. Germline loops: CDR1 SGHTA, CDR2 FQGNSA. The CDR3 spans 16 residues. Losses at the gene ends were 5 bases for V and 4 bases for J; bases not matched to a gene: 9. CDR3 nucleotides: TGTGCCAGCAGCGAACGACTAGCGGGGCTGGGAGAGACCCAGTACTTC. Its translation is CASSERLAGLGETQYF. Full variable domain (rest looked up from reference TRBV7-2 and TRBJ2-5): GAGVSQSPSNKVTEKGKDVELRCDPISGHTALYWYRQSLGQGLEFLIYFQGNSAPDKSGLPSDRFSAERTGGSVSTLTIQRTQQEDSAVYLCASSERLAGLGETQYFGPGTRLLVL.

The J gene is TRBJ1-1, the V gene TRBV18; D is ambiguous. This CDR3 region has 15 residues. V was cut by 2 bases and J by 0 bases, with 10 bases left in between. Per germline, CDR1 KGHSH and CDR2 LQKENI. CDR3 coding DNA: TGTGCCAGCTCACCAGGACCGGTTATGAACACTGAAGCTTTCTTT. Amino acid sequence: CASSPGPVMNTEAFF. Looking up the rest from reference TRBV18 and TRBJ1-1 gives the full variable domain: NAGVMQNPRHLVRRRGQEARLRCSPMKGHSHVYWYRQLPEEGLKFMVYLQKENIIDESGMPKERFSAEFPKEGPSILRIQQVVRGDSAAYFCASSPGPVMNTEAFFGQGTRLTVV.

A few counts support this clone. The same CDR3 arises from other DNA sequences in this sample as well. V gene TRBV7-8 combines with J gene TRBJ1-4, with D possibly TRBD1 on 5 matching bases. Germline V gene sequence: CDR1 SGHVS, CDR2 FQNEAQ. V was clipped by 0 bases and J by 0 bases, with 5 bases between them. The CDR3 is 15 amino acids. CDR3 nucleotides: TGTGCCAGCAGCTTAGCGGGGGCAACTAATGAAAAACTGTTTTTT. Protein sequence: CASSLAGATNEKLFF.

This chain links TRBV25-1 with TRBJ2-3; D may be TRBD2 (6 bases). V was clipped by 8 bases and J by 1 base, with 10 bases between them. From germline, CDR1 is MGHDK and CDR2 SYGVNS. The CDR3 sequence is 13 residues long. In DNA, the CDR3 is TGTGCCAGCTCACGACTAGGCACAGATACGCAGTATTTT. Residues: CASSRLGTDTQYF.

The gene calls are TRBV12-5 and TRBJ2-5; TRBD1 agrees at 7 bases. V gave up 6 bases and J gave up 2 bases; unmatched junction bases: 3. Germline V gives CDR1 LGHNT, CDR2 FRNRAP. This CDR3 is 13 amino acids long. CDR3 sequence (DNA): TGTGCTAGTGGCGCCAGGGGGCAAGAGACCCAGTACTTC. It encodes CASGARGQETQYF.

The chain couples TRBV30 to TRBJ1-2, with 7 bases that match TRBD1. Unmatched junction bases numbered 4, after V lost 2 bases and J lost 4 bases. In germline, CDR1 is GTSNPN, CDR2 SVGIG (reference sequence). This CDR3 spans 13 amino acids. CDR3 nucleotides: TGTGCCTGGAGTCCGGGACAGACCTATGGCTACACCTTC. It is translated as CAWSPGQTYGYTF.